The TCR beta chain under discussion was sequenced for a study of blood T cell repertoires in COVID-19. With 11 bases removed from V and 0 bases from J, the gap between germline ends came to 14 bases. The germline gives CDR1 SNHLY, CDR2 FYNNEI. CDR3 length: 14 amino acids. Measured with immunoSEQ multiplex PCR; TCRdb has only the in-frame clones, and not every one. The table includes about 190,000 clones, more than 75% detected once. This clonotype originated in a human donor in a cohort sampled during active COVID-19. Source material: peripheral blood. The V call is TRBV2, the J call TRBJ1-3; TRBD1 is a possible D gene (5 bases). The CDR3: CAGKKTASGNTIYF. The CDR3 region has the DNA TGTGCCGGAAAAAAGACAGCCTCTGGAAACACCATATATTTT.